Listed here is a single TCR beta chain. The target antigen is unknown. Researchers partitioned CD4+ cells into CD45RA+ naive and CD45RA-negative memory subsets. These data are taken from a study of shared clonotypes between healthy human individuals. Study background: CD8 memory received one plate per donor, CD8 naive two, CD4 memory three and CD4 naive three.

The V and J ends lost 0 bases and 4 bases respectively, with 11 bases between them. The V gene's germline CDR1 is SGHNT and CDR2 YYREEE (reference sequence). The CDR3 is made up of 15 amino acids. Genomic DNA per cell subset filled all wells of several immunoSEQ plates. Sequencing was performed with immunoSEQ multiplex PCR; in TCRdb, only in-frame clones are kept and a portion is missing. The sample lists 780,000 or so clones, approximately 77% seen once, with roughly 1.8% in the top ten. Broader study findings: Rarefaction gave evidence that sorted-subset sequencing remained incomplete despite large depth.

The TCR comes from a woman aged 25 to 45 in good health. Material: memory CD4+ T cells sorted from blood. Subset given: CD45RA-negative fraction. The rearrangement joins TRBV5-4 to TRBJ2-1; D gene ambiguous. In DNA, the CDR3 is TGTGCCAGCAGCTTGGGGGTGTCTGTTTACAATGAGCAGTTCTTC. Translating gives CASSLGVSVYNEQFF.